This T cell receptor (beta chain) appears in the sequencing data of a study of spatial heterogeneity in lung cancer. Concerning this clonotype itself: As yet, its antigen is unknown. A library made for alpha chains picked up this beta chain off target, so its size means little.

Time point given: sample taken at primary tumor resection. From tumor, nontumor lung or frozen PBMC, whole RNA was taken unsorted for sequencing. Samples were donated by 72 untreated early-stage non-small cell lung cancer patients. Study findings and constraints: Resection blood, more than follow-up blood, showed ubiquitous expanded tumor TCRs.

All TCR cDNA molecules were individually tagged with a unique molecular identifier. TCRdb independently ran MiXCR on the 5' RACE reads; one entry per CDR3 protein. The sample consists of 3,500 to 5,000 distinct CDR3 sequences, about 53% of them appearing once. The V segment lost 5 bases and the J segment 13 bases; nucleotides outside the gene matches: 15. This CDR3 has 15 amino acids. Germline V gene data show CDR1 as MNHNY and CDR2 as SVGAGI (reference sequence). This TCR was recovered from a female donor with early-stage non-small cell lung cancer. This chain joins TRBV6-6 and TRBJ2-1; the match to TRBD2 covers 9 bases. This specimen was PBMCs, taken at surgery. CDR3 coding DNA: TGTGCCAGCAGTAAGCTAGCGGGAAAAACTAGACCCCAGTTCTTC. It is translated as CASSKLAGKTRPQFF.